Listed here are 13 T cell receptor beta chains from one sample, sequenced in a study of control samples from healthy donors and cancer patients. Generated by immunoSEQ multiplex PCR, the TCRdb table keeps only in-frame clones and is missing some. The data hold approximately 87,000 clones, with 86% observed a single time. The sequencing sample was made of blood. The receptors come from a woman between 45 and 60 years old in good health.

The chain has TRBV3-1 (or the pseudogene TRBV3-2) and TRBJ1-1; unclear D gene. The CDR3 extends over 14 amino acids. Between the trimmed V and J ends, which lost 0 bases and 1 base, there was a span of 6 bases. Per germline, CDR1 LGHDT and CDR2 YNNKEL (reference sequence). The CDR3 protein is CASSQEAPNTEAFF. The CDR3 coding sequence is TGTGCCAGCAGCCAAGAGGCACCGAACACTGAAGCTTTCTTT.

The chain recombines TRBV25-1 with TRBJ1-3; D gene unclear. Trimming removed 4 bases from V and 3 bases from J, with 7 bases in between. The CDR3 totals 13 residues. Germline V CDR1 and CDR2: MGHDK, SYGVNS. CDR3: CASSGGLGNTIYF. CDR3 in DNA: TGTGCCAGCAGTGGTGGACTTGGAAACACCATATATTTT.

This chain uses TRBV6-6 with TRBJ1-2; 8 nucleotides align to TRBD1. In germline, CDR1 is MNHNY, CDR2 SVGAGI (reference sequence). J gave up 3 bases and V 4 bases, and 4 bases lay outside the gene matches. CDR3 length equals 14 residues. The CDR3 spells CASSFDRGDYGYTF. CDR3 DNA sequence: TGTGCCAGCAGTTTCGACAGGGGAGACTATGGCTACACCTTC.

This chain joins TRBV4-2 and TRBJ2-3; TRBD2 matches at 10 bases. The germline V gene has CDR1 LGHNA and CDR2 YNFKEQ. J was trimmed by 0 bases and V by 1 base; bases with no gene match: 4. This CDR3 is built from 17 residues. The CDR3, as DNA: TGTGCCAGCAGCCAAGGCGGACTAGCGGCCAGCACAGATACGCAGTATTTT. Its protein is CASSQGGLAASTDTQYF.

The CDR3 reads CASSQEDGFGYGYTF. CDR3 nucleotides: TGCGCCAGCAGCCAAGAGGACGGGTTTGGCTATGGCTACACCTTC. V and J are TRBV4-3 and TRBJ1-2; D remains ambiguous. CDR1 is LGHNA, CDR2 YSLEER, per germline. The CDR3 extends over 15 amino acids. The germline V and J ends were trimmed by 0 bases and 4 bases, with 12 bases remaining between them.

This clone is a singleton in its sample. The V call is TRBV4-3, the J call TRBJ2-1, with 7 bases identical to TRBD1. The CDR3 runs to 15 residues. Germline CDR1 reads LGHNA; CDR2 reads YSLEER. The V segment lost 4 bases and the J segment 4 bases; nucleotides outside the gene matches: 7. The CDR3 nucleotides read TGCGCCAGCAGCCGGCGACAGGGCTCGTACAATGAGCAGTTCTTC. Amino acids: CASSRRQGSYNEQFF.

V is TRBV4-3 and J is TRBJ2-7; TRBD2 agrees at 12 bases. Germline CDR1 and CDR2: LGHNA and YSLEER. The V gene end was trimmed by 4 bases and the J gene end by 6 bases; junction bases not matched to a gene: 7. The CDR3 has 15 residues. CDR3 sequence: CASSRATSGSSEQYF. DNA of the CDR3: TGCGCCAGCAGCCGAGCGACTAGCGGGAGTTCCGAGCAGTACTTC.

The genes are TRBV9 and TRBJ2-3, with D perhaps TRBD2 (7 bases). The germline gives CDR1 SGDLS, CDR2 YYNGEE. Trimming stripped 3 bases from V and 2 bases from J, with 19 bases between. The CDR3 loop spans 17 amino acids. The DNA for the CDR3 is TGTGCCAGCAGCGAGAGGGGAGGGGGGTTCTACACAGATACGCAGTATTTT. Its translation: CASSERGGGFYTDTQYF.

CDR3 loop: CASSLGLGGNYGYTF. The CDR3 nucleotides read TGCGCCAGCAGCTTGGGCCTCGGGGGGAACTATGGCTACACCTTC. J is TRBJ1-2 and V is TRBV5-1, with a tentative D call TRBD1 (5 bases). The CDR3 contains 15 residues. V shed 0 bases and J shed 2 bases, with 11 bases lying between them. CDR1 and CDR2 from the germline V gene are SGHRS and YFSETQ.

V gene TRBV27 combines with J gene TRBJ1-4, with TRBD1 matching 10 bases. Germline loops: CDR1 MNHEY, CDR2 SMNVEV (reference sequence). The CDR3 consists of 14 residues. V shed 8 bases and J 8 bases; nucleotides not matched to a gene: 8. CDR3 sequence: CASGGTGAGEKLFF. The CDR3 region has the DNA TGTGCCAGCGGCGGGACAGGGGCGGGAGAAAAACTGTTTTTT.

The chain has TRBV7-2 and TRBJ2-3; D call uncertain. From germline, CDR1 is SGHTA and CDR2 FQGNSA. Trimming shortened V by 4 bases and J by 2 bases, and 16 bases separated the two germline ends. The CDR3 runs to 16 residues. CDR3 residues: CASSSGRYLNTDTQYF. DNA of the CDR3: TGTGCCAGCAGCTCCGGTCGATATCTCAACACAGATACGCAGTATTTT. Drawing the rest from reference TRBV7-2 and TRBJ2-3, the complete variable domain is GAGVSQSPSNKVTEKGKDVELRCDPISGHTALYWYRQSLGQGLEFLIYFQGNSAPDKSGLPSDRFSAERTGGSVSTLTIQRTQQEDSAVYLCASSSGRYLNTDTQYFGPGTRLTVL.

V is TRBV3-1 (or the pseudogene TRBV3-2) and J is TRBJ1-1, with D perhaps matching TRBD1 (6 bases). This CDR3 comprises 15 residues. From germline, CDR1 is LGHDT and CDR2 YNNKEL (reference sequence). Trimming took off 1 base at V and 0 bases at J, with 9 bases between the two ends. CDR3 DNA: TGTGCCAGCAGCCAAGGGGACAAATTGAACACTGAAGCTTTCTTT. Amino acids: CASSQGDKLNTEAFF.

This clone is a singleton in its sample. The V and J genes are TRBV25-1 and TRBJ1-2; no reliable D call. The germline gives CDR1 MGHDK, CDR2 SYGVNS. The CDR3 has 15 amino acids. With 3 bases removed from V and 7 bases from J, the gap between germline ends came to 18 bases. The DNA for the CDR3 is TGTGCCAGCAGTGAGAACCTCGGGAGTCCTCGTGGCTACACCTTC. As protein: CASSENLGSPRGYTF.